The next 14 T cell receptor beta chains were all read from a single sample in a study of identical twins. A single record per CDR3 protein comes from TCRdb applying MiXCR to the 5' RACE reads. The sample holds 700,000 or so distinct CDR3 sequences; roughly 8% are singletons and the top ten take 0.75% to 1%. The data also belong to a second study, concerning yellow fever vaccine responses in identical twins.

Sequenced input: PBMCs. The receptors derive from a woman aged 18 to 35 in good health.

The rearrangement links TRBV7-9 to TRBJ2-2; a possible D gene is TRBD2 (5 bases). Germline assignment: CDR1 SEHNR and CDR2 FQNEAQ (reference sequence). V gave up 4 bases and J gave up 4 bases, with 16 bases separating them. This CDR3 has 16 amino acids. The CDR3 DNA is TGTGCCAGCAGCTATCACAAGGGCGCGGGCACCGGGGAGCTGTTTTTT. It specifies CASSYHKGAGTGELFF.

This sequence joins TRBV28 and TRBJ2-7; D not certain. Trimming cost V 5 bases and J 2 bases, with 16 bases left between them. Germline assignment: CDR1 MDHEN and CDR2 SYDVKM. The length of the CDR3 is 15 residues. CDR3 coding DNA: TGTGCCAGCAGTACCGTTGGACGGCCGACCTACGAGCAGTACTTC. Residues: CASSTVGRPTYEQYF.

The chain is built from TRBV7-2 and TRBJ2-5, with D perhaps matching TRBD2 (6 bases). V lost 5 bases and J 4 bases, leaving 17 bases between the germline ends. The germline V gene has CDR1 SGHTA and CDR2 FQGNSA. The CDR3 sequence is 15 residues long. CDR3 sequence reads: CASSPDSGVRETQYF. CDR3 coding DNA: TGTGCCAGCAGCCCCGACTCGGGAGTCAGAGAGACCCAGTACTTC. Supplemented by reference TRBV7-2 and TRBJ2-5, the full variable domain reads GAGVSQSPSNKVTEKGKDVELRCDPISGHTALYWYRQSLGQGLEFLIYFQGNSAPDKSGLPSDRFSAERTGGSVSTLTIQRTQQEDSAVYLCASSPDSGVRETQYFGPGTRLLVL.

The sample holds a few counts of this clonotype. The V and J genes are TRBV2 and TRBJ2-1; 8 nucleotides agree with TRBD1. Germline V gene data show CDR1 as SNHLY and CDR2 as FYNNEI. V shed 4 bases, J shed 8 bases, and the junction held 10 bases outside the gene matches. The CDR3 consists of 15 residues. In DNA form, the CDR3 reads TGTGCCAGCAGTGCGAACGGACAGGGAGGCGATGAGCAGTTCTTC. This sequence encodes CASSANGQGGDEQFF.

This clonotype has a handful of counts. The chain couples TRBV6-2 or TRBV6-3 to TRBJ2-7, with 8 bases aligning to TRBD2. V shed 6 bases and J 1 base; nucleotides not matched to a gene: 8. Germline loops: CDR1 MNHEY, CDR2 SVGEGT. This CDR3 contains 15 residues. The CDR3 reads CASSPEGGRSYEQYF. CDR3 in DNA: TGTGCCAGCAGCCCGGAGGGCGGGAGGTCCTACGAGCAGTACTTC.

This clonotype was seen a handful of times. This chain uses TRBV15 with TRBJ2-2, with 8 bases lining up with TRBD2. This CDR3 has 15 amino acids. The junction had 5 bases not matched to a gene; V was cut back by 1 base and J by 7 bases. Germline values: CDR1 LNHNV, CDR2 YYDKDF (reference sequence). CDR3 in DNA: TGTGCCACCAGCAGAGCGGGAGGGCCGATCGGGGAGCTGTTTTTT. As protein: CATSRAGGPIGELFF.

Regarding this clonotype: At one boundary the junction diverges from the germline segment, which might be a read error. The chain is built from TRBV20-1 and TRBJ2-2, with D hard to call. Looked up from germline, CDR1 is DFQATT and CDR2 is SNEGSKA (reference sequence). The CDR3 runs 14 residues. The CDR3 protein is CSARDRFPTRELFF. The CDR3 DNA reads as TGCAGTGCTAGAGATCGGTTCCCCACCCGGGAGCTGTTTTTT.

This clonotype showed up just a few times. CDR3 protein: CASSLDGGVEQYF. The DNA for the CDR3 is TGTGCCAGCAGCTTGGATGGGGGGGTCGAGCAGTACTTC. V gene TRBV5-5 combines with J gene TRBJ2-7; 7 bases agree with TRBD2. The trim removed 0 bases at V and 6 bases at J, leaving 3 bases unmatched. Germline V gene data show CDR1 as SGHKS and CDR2 as YYEKEE (reference sequence). CDR3 size: 13 residues.

This clonotype was found a few times. J is TRBJ2-4 and V is TRBV7-9; perhaps D is TRBD1 or TRBD2 (5 bases each). The CDR3 runs to 15 residues. The germline V and J ends were trimmed by 1 base and 10 bases, with 17 bases remaining between them. The germline gives CDR1 SEHNR, CDR2 FQNEAQ (reference sequence). CDR3 sequence: CASSLGGAARRIQYF. DNA for the CDR3: TGTGCCAGCAGCTTAGGAGGGGCTGCCCGACGGATTCAGTACTTC.

This clonotype occurred many times. V gene TRBV29-1 combines with J gene TRBJ1-4, with D hard to call. The ends were cut back, 1 base at V and 7 bases at J, with 16 bases in the middle. Germline V CDR1 and CDR2: SQVTM, ANQGSEA. The CDR3 runs to 15 residues. CDR3 sequence: CSVEVGKKGGEKLFF. The DNA of the CDR3 is TGCAGCGTTGAAGTTGGGAAAAAAGGAGGTGAAAAACTGTTTTTT. Based on the CDR3 plus reference TRBV29-1 and TRBJ1-4, the full variable domain is SAVISQKPSRDICQRGTSLTIQCQVDSQVTMMFWYRQQPGQSLTLIATANQGSEATYESGFVIDKFPISRPNLTFSTLTVSNMSPEDSSIYLCSVEVGKKGGEKLFFGSGTQLSVL.

The V and J genes are TRBV30 and TRBJ2-7; the D gene is possibly TRBD1 (5 bases). This CDR3 spans 12 amino acids. Germline lookup yields CDR1 GTSNPN and CDR2 SVGIG (reference sequence). V lost 5 bases and J lost 3, with 11 bases in between. CDR3 residues: CAWGAEVYEQYF. Written as DNA, the CDR3 is TGTGCCTGGGGGGCGGAAGTCTACGAGCAGTACTTC.

The chain employs TRBV12-3 or TRBV12-4 and TRBJ1-1; tentatively, D is TRBD1 (5 bases). The germline V and J ends were trimmed by 3 bases and 2 bases, with 13 bases remaining between them. The CDR3 consists of 15 residues. The CDR3 spells CASSFDRLLNTEAFF. The CDR3, as DNA: TGTGCCAGCAGTTTTGACAGACTCCTTAACACTGAAGCTTTCTTT.

This chain links TRBV11-2 with TRBJ2-1; D possibly corresponds to TRBD2 (6 bases). The germline V gene encodes CDR1 SGHAT and CDR2 FQNNGV. This CDR3 is 15 amino acids long. Trimming removed 3 bases at V and 5 bases at J, with 14 bases between. The CDR3 DNA reads TGTGCCAGCAGCTTCCCGGGAGTAGTCGACAATGAGCAGTTCTTC. Its protein product is CASSFPGVVDNEQFF. Drawing the rest from reference TRBV11-2 and TRBJ2-1, the complete variable domain is EAGVAQSPRYKIIEKRQSVAFWCNPISGHATLYWYQQILGQGPKLLIQFQNNGVVDDSQLPKDRFSAERLKGVDSTLKIQPAKLEDSAVYLCASSFPGVVDNEQFFGPGTRLTVL.

This chain links TRBV27 with TRBJ2-2, with 14 nucleotides matching TRBD2. V gave up 4 bases and J gave up 6 bases; unmatched junction bases: 13. The CDR3 totals 19 residues. Per the germline V gene, CDR1 is MNHEY and CDR2 is SMNVEV (reference sequence). CDR3 in DNA: TGTGCCAGCAGTTCCCCGACTAGCGGGAGGGCCCAGGCACCCGGGGAGCTGTTTTTT. It specifies CASSSPTSGRAQAPGELFF.